Listed below are T cell receptor beta chains from one sample, sequenced in a study of OX40 agonist ivuxolimab in advanced cancers. Sequenced by immunoSEQ multiplex PCR; TCRdb stores in-frame clones only, minus some. Here the sample spans fewer than 55,000 clones, around four fifths being singletons. Here the sequenced sample was CD4+ or CD8+ T cells sorted from blood, taken in a trial of the OX40 agonist ivuxolimab. All receptors derive from an adult with an advanced solid tumor such as melanoma, head and neck, liver or kidney cancer. The CDR3 runs from the conserved cysteine through the conserved F or W. A D gene is named only where the DNA matches it firmly. Clone size, where shown, is once, few, many, or a class for clones that have expanded.

len | abundance | j_gene | v_gene | d_gene | CDR3nt | CDR3aa
14 | NA | TRBJ2-7 | TRBV30 | NA | TGTGCCTGGAGTTTCATGGGAGGACCCTACGAGCAGTACTTC | CAWSFMGGPYEQYF
13 | NA | TRBJ2-1 | TRBV19 | NA | TGTGCCAGTAGTATGGCGACACCCAATGAGCAGTTCTTC | CASSMATPNEQFF
15 | NA | TRBJ2-7 | TRBV28 | TRBD1 | TGTGCCAGCAGTGAGACAGGGGAATCCGAATACGAGCAGTACTTC | CASSETGESEYEQYF
12 | NA | TRBJ2-7 | TRBV7-9 | NA | TGTGCCAGCAGTCTCGAAGCACATGAGCAGTACTTC | CASSLEAHEQYF
16 | NA | TRBJ2-1 | TRBV9 | TRBD2 | TGTGCCAGCAGCGTAGAGTGGCGGGAGGGAGGGAATGAGCAGTTCTTC | CASSVEWREGGNEQFF
13 | few | TRBJ2-2 | TRBV5-4 | NA | TGTGCCGGAGAAGGGGCGAACACCGGGGAGCTGTTTTTT | CAGEGANTGELFF
15 | NA | TRBJ1-3 | TRBV2 | NA | TGTGCCAGCACCTTAGACAGGACCTCTGGAAACACCATATATTTT | CASTLDRTSGNTIYF
13 | NA | TRBJ1-2 | TRBV6-5 | NA | TGTGCCAGCAGGAGGAAGACTAACTATGGCTACACCTTC | CASRRKTNYGYTF
14 | NA | TRBJ2-1 | TRBV30 | TRBD2 | TGTGCCTGGAGTGTGTCTAGCGGTTACAATGAGCAGTTCTTC | CAWSVSSGYNEQFF
14 | once | TRBJ1-2 | TRBV7-9 | TRBD1 | TGTGCCAGCAGCTTGGGACAGGGCGACTATGGCTACACCTTC | CASSLGQGDYGYTF
15 | NA | TRBJ2-7 | TRBV27 | NA | TGTGCCAGCAGTCCCAGGTCCGGGACACTTATGGGGCAGTACTTC | CASSPRSGTLMGQYF
15 | NA | TRBJ2-7 | TRBV5-4 | NA | TGTGCCAGCAGCCCGCACCAGGGCCCATCCTACGAGCAGTACTTC | CASSPHQGPSYEQYF
15 | NA | TRBJ1-1 | TRBV15 | NA | TGTGCCACCAGCAGAGATGAGGGGCCGGACACTGAAGCTTTCTTT | CATSRDEGPDTEAFF
12 | NA | TRBJ2-3 | TRBV19 | NA | TGTGCCAGTAGCAGTGAACCAGATACGCAGTATTTT | CASSSEPDTQYF
19 | NA | TRBJ2-2 | TRBV7-2 | TRBD2 | TGTGCCAGCAGCTCCACCGTCTTGCGGGGGGGCACGGGCACCGGGGAGCTGTTTTTT | CASSSTVLRGGTGTGELFF
14 | NA | TRBJ1-1 | TRBV5-4 | TRBD1 | TGTGCCAGCAGCTTGGAAGAGTGGACAGGCGAAGCTTTCTTT | CASSLEEWTGEAFF
17 | NA | TRBJ1-2 | TRBV28 | TRBD1 | TGTGCCAGCAGTCATCATTCCGGGACAGAAAGACCTTATGGCTACACCTTC | CASSHHSGTERPYGYTF
13 | NA | TRBJ1-5 | TRBV7-3 | NA | TGTGCCAGCAGCTTAACAGGAGGCCAGCCCCAGCATTTT | CASSLTGGQPQHF
14 | NA | TRBJ2-5 | TRBV7-9 | NA | TGTGCCAGCAGCAGCCGGGACATTCAAGAGACCCAGTACTTC | CASSSRDIQETQYF
13 | NA | TRBJ2-1 | TRBV5-1 | NA | TGCGCCAGCAGCTTTAGTCGTGGGGATGAGCAGTTCTTC | CASSFSRGDEQFF
15 | NA | TRBJ1-3 | TRBV7-9 | NA | TGTGCCAGCAGCTCGCTGGGGATCTCTGGAAACACCATATATTTT | CASSSLGISGNTIYF
14 | few | TRBJ1-5 | TRBV19 | NA | TGTGCCAGTAGTAGCTCGGGACCACATCAGCCCCAGCATTTT | CASSSSGPHQPQHF
14 | NA | TRBJ1-2 | TRBV6-5 | NA | TGTGCCAGCAGCTCCCTGTTGGGGTACTATGGCTACACCTTC | CASSSLLGYYGYTF
15 | NA | TRBJ2-3 | TRBV13 | NA | TGTGCCAGCAGCCTTAGGCAGGGGATCACAGATACGCAGTATTTT | CASSLRQGITDTQYF
19 | once | TRBJ2-1 | TRBV11-2 | TRBD2 | TGTGCCAGCAGCACGTCCCTAGCGGGCCTTGATAGCTCCTACAATGAGCAGTTCTTC | CASSTSLAGLDSSYNEQFF
13 | NA | TRBJ2-2 | TRBV4-1 | NA | TGCGCCAGCAGCTCATGGGAGTCCGGGGAGCTGTTTTTT | CASSSWESGELFF
13 | NA | TRBJ2-7 | TRBV6-1 | TRBD1 | TGTGCCACCCGGGACAGCAACTCCTACGAGCAGTACTTC | CATRDSNSYEQYF
17 | NA | TRBJ2-2 | TRBV7-8 | TRBD2 | TGTGCCAGCAGCCCGATGTTAGCGGGGGACCGCACCGGGGAGCTGTTTTTT | CASSPMLAGDRTGELFF
15 | NA | TRBJ1-2 | TRBV27 | TRBD1 | TGTGCCAGCAGGCTAGGGGGCGCTGTTTACTATGGCTACACCTTC | CASRLGGAVYYGYTF
15 | NA | TRBJ2-3 | TRBV29-1 | NA | TGCAGCGTTGAAGGGGGGACCATTAGTGCAGATACGCAGTATTTT | CSVEGGTISADTQYF
16 | NA | TRBJ2-7 | TRBV7-8 | TRBD2 | TGTGCCAGCAGCCCCCTAGGTAGCGGGAGACATAACGAGCAGTACTTC | CASSPLGSGRHNEQYF
15 | NA | TRBJ2-7 | TRBV2 | TRBD1 | TGTGCCAGCAGGGCACAGGGGGCTGGTCTGGACGAGCAGTACTTC | CASRAQGAGLDEQYF
14 | NA | TRBJ1-1 | TRBV7-9 | NA | TGTGCCAGCAGCTTAGGTTTCGGGGACACTGAAGCTTTCTTT | CASSLGFGDTEAFF
16 | NA | TRBJ2-1 | TRBV9 | TRBD2 | TGTGCCAGCAGCCCAGGACTAGCGGGGGGGCCGAGTGAGCAGTTCTTC | CASSPGLAGGPSEQFF
15 | NA | TRBJ1-2 | TRBV4-1 | TRBD1 | TGCGCCAGCAGCCACAGAGACAGGGTGAACTATGGCTACACCTTC | CASSHRDRVNYGYTF
15 | NA | TRBJ2-7 | TRBV5-6 | TRBD1 | TGTGCCAGCAGCCAGGGACAGGGTTCGACCTACGAGCAGTACTTC | CASSQGQGSTYEQYF
17 | NA | TRBJ2-1 | TRBV5-1 | TRBD2 | TGCGCCAGCAGCGCTCGGACTAGCGGGATCCCCCTCGGTGAGCAGTTCTTC | CASSARTSGIPLGEQFF
13 | NA | TRBJ1-2 | TRBV7-9 | NA | TGTGCCAGCAGCGCCTACGTTGACTATGGCTACACCTTC | CASSAYVDYGYTF
17 | NA | TRBJ2-5 | TRBV7-3 | TRBD2 | TGTGCCAGCAGCTTAGGGTCGACTAGCGGGATGAAAGAGACCCAGTACTTC | CASSLGSTSGMKETQYF
14 | NA | TRBJ2-1 | TRBV7-9 | NA | TGTGCCAGCAGCTTAATATCAGGCGGGGTTGGGCAGTTCTTC | CASSLISGGVGQFF
17 | NA | TRBJ2-2 | TRBV9 | TRBD2 | TGTGCCAGCACTACCGGGACTAGCGGGACCCTCACCGGGGAGCTGTTTTTT | CASTTGTSGTLTGELFF
16 | NA | TRBJ2-7 | TRBV7-7 | TRBD2 | TGTGCCAGCAGCTCGGGACTAGCGGGAGGAGGCTACGAGCAGTACTTC | CASSSGLAGGGYEQYF
18 | NA | TRBJ2-1 | TRBV13 | TRBD2 | TGTGCCAGCAGCTTAGCTAGCGGGGGGGCCTCATTCCACAATGAGCAGTTCTTC | CASSLASGGASFHNEQFF
15 | NA | TRBJ2-5 | TRBV9 | TRBD2 | TGTGCCAGCAGCCTCGGGACTAGCGGAAAAGAGACCCAGTACTTC | CASSLGTSGKETQYF
14 | NA | TRBJ1-5 | TRBV27 | NA | TGTGCCAGCAGTTTAGTAGGGGGCAATCAGCCCCAGCATTTT | CASSLVGGNQPQHF
11 | medium-sized | TRBJ2-1 | TRBV19 | NA | TGTGCCAGCAGGGTGGGTATTGAGCAGTTCTTC | CASRVGIEQFF
11 | NA | TRBJ2-3 | TRBV19 | NA | TGTGCCAGTACCGCGGCAGATACGCAGTATTTT | CASTAADTQYF
14 | once | TRBJ2-3 | TRBV27 | NA | TGTGCCAGCAGTTCAGTCCTTAGCACAGATACGCAGTATTTT | CASSSVLSTDTQYF
12 | NA | TRBJ2-1 | TRBV6-6 | NA | TGTGCCAGTAATGGACTGTACAATGAGCAGTTCTTC | CASNGLYNEQFF
12 | NA | TRBJ2-3 | TRBV5-1 | NA | TGCGCCAGCAGTAAACAGGGAGATACGCAGTATTTT | CASSKQGDTQYF
13 | NA | TRBJ2-1 | TRBV5-4 | NA | TGTGCCAGCAGCCCGGAGGTGGGCAATGAGCAGTTCTTC | CASSPEVGNEQFF
15 | NA | TRBJ1-2 | TRBV4-1 | NA | TGCGCCAGCAGCCAAGAGGCTTCCCTTAACTATGGCTACACCTTC | CASSQEASLNYGYTF
21 | NA | TRBJ1-5 | TRBV27 | NA | TGTGCCAGCAGTTCCCTCACCTCAGTGGGATGGGGGGAGGATAGCAATCAGCCCCAGCATTTT | CASSSLTSVGWGEDSNQPQHF
17 | NA | TRBJ2-2 | TRBV11-2 | NA | TGTGCCAGCAGCTTTTGGTCGCTAGTCAGAAACACCGGGGAGCTGTTTTTT | CASSFWSLVRNTGELFF
17 | NA | TRBJ2-1 | TRBV29-1 | NA | TGCAGCGTTGAAGATGTCCTAGACGCCGGACTTAACAATGAGCAGTTCTTC | CSVEDVLDAGLNNEQFF
14 | once | TRBJ2-7 | TRBV7-2 | TRBD2 | TGTGCCAGCAGCTGGACTAGCGGGGAGGGGGAGCAGTACTTC | CASSWTSGEGEQYF
15 | once | TRBJ1-5 | TRBV4-3 | NA | TGCGCCAGCAGCCAAGATAGGAATAGGAATCAGCCCCAGCATTTT | CASSQDRNRNQPQHF
15 | NA | TRBJ2-5 | TRBV9 | NA | TGTGCCAGCAGCCCCACGGGGGCGGCGGGGGAGACCCAGTACTTC | CASSPTGAAGETQYF
19 | NA | TRBJ2-6 | TRBV18 | TRBD1 | TGTGCCAGCTCACCGGGAGCGGACAGGGCGTACCGAGGGGCCAACGTCCTGACTTTC | CASSPGADRAYRGANVLTF